The TCR beta chain under discussion was sequenced for a study of cytomegalovirus exposure and HLA in healthy donors. General observations from the study: TCR beta chains numbering under 200 were designated cytomegalovirus-associated.

Amplification used 60 Vbeta primers and 13 Jbeta primers. The protocol was immunoSEQ multiplex PCR, while the TCRdb copy is restricted to in-frame clones and leaves out a portion. Of approximately 190,000 clones listed, roughly 80% are singletons. In the case of this clone: Its cognate antigen is unknown.

Germline loops: CDR1 SGHRS, CDR2 YFSETQ. Losses at the gene ends were 4 bases for V and 3 bases for J; bases not matched to a gene: 7. The CDR3 is made up of 15 amino acids. This receptor was taken from a man aged 50-59 years in good health and CMV-seronegative. This sequence joins TRBV5-1 and TRBJ2-4; 7 bases map to TRBD1. Sequenced material: PBMCs. The DNA of the CDR3 is TGCGCCAGCAGCGAGGGACAGTCCGACAAAAACATTCAGTACTTC. This encodes CASSEGQSDKNIQYF.